Shown below are 5 T cell receptor beta chains from a single sample sequenced in a study of blood T cell repertoires in COVID-19. Here immunoSEQ multiplex PCR was the method, and the copy in TCRdb shows in-frame clones only, minus some. The top ten hold 1.7% of the sample, which has approximately 97,000 clones, approximately 90% seen once. The sample consisted of peripheral blood. These receptors all come from a man between 60 and 70 years old with acute or convalescent COVID-19.

The chain employs TRBV28 and TRBJ1-1, with a tentative D call TRBD1 (6 bases). Germline V lookup: CDR1 MDHEN, CDR2 SYDVKM. The V and J ends lost 10 bases and 1 base respectively, with 13 bases between them. This CDR3 is 13 amino acids long. The CDR3 region is CAIKGTPNTEAFF. The CDR3 region has the DNA TGTGCCATAAAGGGGACACCGAACACTGAAGCTTTCTTT.

This chain links TRBV19 with TRBJ2-3; 15 bases are shared with TRBD2. Germline loops: CDR1 LNHDA, CDR2 SQIVND (reference sequence). The CDR3 is 19 residues long. V gave up 0 bases and J gave up 6 bases; unmatched junction bases: 10. The CDR3 loop reads CASSIDLPGLAGGLDTQYF. CDR3 DNA sequence: TGTGCCAGTAGTATAGATCTCCCTGGACTAGCGGGGGGGCTTGATACGCAGTATTTT.

This clone was seen a few times. The genes are TRBV4-1 and TRBJ1-5; 8 bases are shared with TRBD1. Germline loops: CDR1 MGHRA, CDR2 YSYEKL. The J segment lost 4 bases and the V segment lost 3 bases, leaving 5 bases of the junction unmatched. This CDR3 is built from 15 residues. The CDR3 spells CASSHLDRGNQPQHF. The CDR3 nucleotides read TGCGCCAGCAGCCACCTCGACAGGGGTAATCAGCCCCAGCATTTT.

This clone is a singleton in its sample. This sequence joins TRBV13 and TRBJ2-3; the match to TRBD2 covers 8 bases. Losses at the gene ends were 5 bases for V and 4 bases for J; bases not matched to a gene: 11. Germline V gives CDR1 PRHDT, CDR2 FYEKMQ (reference sequence). The CDR3 totals 16 residues. Here the CDR3 DNA reads TGTGCCAGCAGCCATCCCCCGAGCGGGGGTGCAGATACGCAGTATTTT. It specifies CASSHPPSGGADTQYF.

The rearrangement uses TRBV2 and TRBJ1-6; 10 bases agree with TRBD1. V trimming: 4 bases; J trimming: 5 bases; junction bases outside the gene matches: 17. The V gene's germline CDR1 is SNHLY and CDR2 FYNNEI. CDR3 size: 20 residues. The CDR3 DNA reads TGTGCCAGCAGTGTTTTTTCCAGACAGGGGGCATGGAACCATAATTCACCCCTCCACTTT. The encoded protein is CASSVFSRQGAWNHNSPLHF.